The present T cell receptor beta chain was sequenced within a study of cytomegalovirus exposure and HLA in healthy donors. The wider study: Across roughly 400 genotyped donors, around 80% landed in the Caucasian-associated ancestry cluster. Points from the study as a whole: A few CMV-associated chains were confirmed in vitro to be specific for CMV antigens. Researchers catalogued some 160 TCR beta chains as cytomegalovirus-associated.

Germline V gene sequence: CDR1 SGHVS, CDR2 FQNEAQ. CDR3 length equals 15 residues. Trimming removed 0 bases at V and 2 bases at J, with 8 bases between. Sampled while nominally healthy, donors likely had unrecorded immune exposures. This clone was detected a few times. Its antigen is still unknown. PCR involved 60 Vbeta and 13 Jbeta primers. The table came from immunoSEQ multiplex PCR; TCRdb's copy has only in-frame clones and leaves some out. The sample has approximately 30,000 clones, over 60% seen once. Sequencing was performed on PBMCs. This chain connects TRBV7-8 to TRBJ1-5; D is uncertain. The TCR was taken from a man between 40 and 49 years old in good health and CMV-seropositive. The CDR3 region is CASSLAEVGNQPQHF. The CDR3 DNA reads TGTGCCAGCAGCTTAGCAGAGGTCGGCAATCAGCCCCAGCATTTT.